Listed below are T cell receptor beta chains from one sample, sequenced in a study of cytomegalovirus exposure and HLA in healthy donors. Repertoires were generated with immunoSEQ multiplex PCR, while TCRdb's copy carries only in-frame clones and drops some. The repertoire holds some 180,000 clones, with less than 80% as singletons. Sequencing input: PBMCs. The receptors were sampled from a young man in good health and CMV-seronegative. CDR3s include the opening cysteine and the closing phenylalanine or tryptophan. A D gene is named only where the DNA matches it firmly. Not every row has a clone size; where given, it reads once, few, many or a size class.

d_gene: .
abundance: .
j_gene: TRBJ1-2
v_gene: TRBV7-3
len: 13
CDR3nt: TGTGCCAGCAGCTTAATGGCGGGGAATGGCTACACCTTC
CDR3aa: CASSLMAGNGYTF

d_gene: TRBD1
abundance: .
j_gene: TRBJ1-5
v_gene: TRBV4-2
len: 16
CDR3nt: TGTGCCAGCAGCCAGCGTGAGACAGGGTGGGATCAGCCCCAGCATTTT
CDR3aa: CASSQRETGWDQPQHF

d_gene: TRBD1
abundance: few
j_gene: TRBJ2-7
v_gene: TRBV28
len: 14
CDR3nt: TGTGCCAGCAACCCCGGGACAGCCTCCTACGAGCAGTACTTC
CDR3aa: CASNPGTASYEQYF

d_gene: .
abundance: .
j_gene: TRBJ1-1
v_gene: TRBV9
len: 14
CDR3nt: TGTGCCAGCAGCGTAGCTGGTTTGGGGGGAGAAGCTTTCTTT
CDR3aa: CASSVAGLGGEAFF

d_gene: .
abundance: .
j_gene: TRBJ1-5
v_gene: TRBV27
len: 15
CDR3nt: TGTGCCAGCAGTTCAGAGGGCTGGAGCAATCAGCCCCAGCATTTT
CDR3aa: CASSSEGWSNQPQHF

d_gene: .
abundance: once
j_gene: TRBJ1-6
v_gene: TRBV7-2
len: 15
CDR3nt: TGTGCCAGCAGCCCGACGGGGTCCTATAATTCACCCCTCCACTTT
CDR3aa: CASSPTGSYNSPLHF

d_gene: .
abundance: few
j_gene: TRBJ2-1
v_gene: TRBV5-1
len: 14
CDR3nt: TGCGCCAGCGGTAGCCTTAGTCTGCACAATGAGCAGTTCTTC
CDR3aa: CASGSLSLHNEQFF

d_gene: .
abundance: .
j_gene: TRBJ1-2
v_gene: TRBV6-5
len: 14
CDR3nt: TGTGCCAGCAGTTACTCGCATCGGAGCTATGGCTACACCTTC
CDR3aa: CASSYSHRSYGYTF

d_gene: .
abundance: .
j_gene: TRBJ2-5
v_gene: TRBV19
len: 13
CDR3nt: TGTGCCACCGGCTTGGGGAGCTTGGAGACCCAGTACTTC
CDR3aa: CATGLGSLETQYF

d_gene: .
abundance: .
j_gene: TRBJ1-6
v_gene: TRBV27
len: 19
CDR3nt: TGTGCCAGCAGCCAACAAATTTGGGCGCAGAGCTCCTATAATTCACCCCTCCACTTT
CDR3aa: CASSQQIWAQSSYNSPLHF

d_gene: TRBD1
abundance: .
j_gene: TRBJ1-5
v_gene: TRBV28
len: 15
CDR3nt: TGTGCCAGCAGAACGACAGGGGGTAGCAATCAGCCCCAGCATTTT
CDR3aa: CASRTTGGSNQPQHF

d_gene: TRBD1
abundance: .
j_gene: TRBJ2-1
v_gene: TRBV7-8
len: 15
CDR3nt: TGTGCCGGAGCACGTGGGACAGGGCCTTACAATGAGCAGTTCTTC
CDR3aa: CAGARGTGPYNEQFF

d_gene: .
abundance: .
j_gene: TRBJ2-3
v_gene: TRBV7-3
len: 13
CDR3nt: TGTGCCAGCAGCCCGAGTCGCACAGATACGCAGTATTTT
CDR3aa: CASSPSRTDTQYF

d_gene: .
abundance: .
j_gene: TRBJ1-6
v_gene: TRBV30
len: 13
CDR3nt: TGTGCCTGGAATAGGCGGGGAGAGTCCCCCCTCCACTTT
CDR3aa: CAWNRRGESPLHF

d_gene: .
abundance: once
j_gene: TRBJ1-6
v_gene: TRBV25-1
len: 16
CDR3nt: TGTGCCAGCAGTGACCTGATTGGGGGCGGATATTCACCCCTCCACTTT
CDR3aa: CASSDLIGGGYSPLHF

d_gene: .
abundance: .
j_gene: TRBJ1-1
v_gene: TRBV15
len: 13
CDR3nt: TGTGCCACCAGCCGCGGAGGTGACACTGAAGCTTTCTTT
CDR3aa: CATSRGGDTEAFF

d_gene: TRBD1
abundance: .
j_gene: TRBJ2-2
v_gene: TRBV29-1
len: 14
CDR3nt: TGCAGCGTCCCGGGACAGATGAACACCGGGGAGCTGTTTTTT
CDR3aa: CSVPGQMNTGELFF

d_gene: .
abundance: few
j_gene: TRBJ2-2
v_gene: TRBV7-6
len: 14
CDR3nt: TGTGCCAGCAGCTTAGGACAGAATACCGGGGAGCTGTTTTTT
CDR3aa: CASSLGQNTGELFF

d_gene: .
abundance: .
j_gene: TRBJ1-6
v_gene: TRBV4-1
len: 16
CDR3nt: TGCGCCAGCAGCCATATACGGGGGGAAGTTTCTTCACCCCTCCACTTT
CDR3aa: CASSHIRGEVSSPLHF

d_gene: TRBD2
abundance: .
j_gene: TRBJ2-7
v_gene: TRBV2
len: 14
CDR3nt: TGTGCCAGCAGCACGCGGGGGGCTTTGTACGAGCAGTACTTC
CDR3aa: CASSTRGALYEQYF

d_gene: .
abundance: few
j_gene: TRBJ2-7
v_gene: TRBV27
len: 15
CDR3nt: TGTGCCAGCAGTTTGAACAGGATCGACTCCTACGAGCAGTACTTC
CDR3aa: CASSLNRIDSYEQYF

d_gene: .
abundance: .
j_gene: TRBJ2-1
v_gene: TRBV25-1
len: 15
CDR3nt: TGTGCCAGCAGTGTATTCATGGGGGGGCCCAATGAGCAGTTCTTC
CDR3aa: CASSVFMGGPNEQFF